This passage covers 3 T cell receptor beta chains from one sample sequenced in a study of blood T cell repertoires in COVID-19. Using immunoSEQ multiplex PCR, the repertoire was profiled, and TCRdb retains in-frame clones only, with some absent. The repertoire holds roughly 200,000 clones, with almost 90% as singletons. The sequenced sample consisted of peripheral blood. The receptors originated from a man aged 50-60 years with acute or convalescent COVID-19.

The rearrangement uses TRBV5-8 and TRBJ2-7, with D perhaps TRBD1 (5 bases). CDR3 length: 13 amino acids. Germline CDR1 and CDR2: SGHTS and YDEGEE. Trimming took off 0 bases at V and 12 bases at J, with 16 bases between the two ends. The CDR3 nucleotides are TGTGCCAGCAGCTTGGGCCGGACAAATCCTTCGTACTTC. Amino acid sequence: CASSLGRTNPSYF.

CDR3 loop: CASREPFVQPGQGSSPLHF. CDR3 nucleotide sequence: TGTGCCAGCAGAGAGCCTTTCGTGCAGCCCGGACAGGGGAGCTCACCCCTCCACTTT. This chain uses TRBV28 with TRBJ1-6, with 9 bases fitting TRBD1. The germline gives CDR1 MDHEN, CDR2 SYDVKM. The CDR3 loop spans 19 amino acids. The trim removed 6 bases at V and 10 bases at J, leaving 22 bases unmatched.

This rearrangement joins TRBV28 to TRBJ1-6, with D unclear. This CDR3 is built from 17 residues. Germline V CDR1 and CDR2: MDHEN, SYDVKM. V dropped 6 bases and J dropped 0 bases, with 15 bases sitting between them. In DNA form, the CDR3 reads TGTGCCAGCAGGGACGCCGGGAGTAGCTCCTATAATTCACCCCTCCACTTT. Amino acid sequence: CASRDAGSSSYNSPLHF.